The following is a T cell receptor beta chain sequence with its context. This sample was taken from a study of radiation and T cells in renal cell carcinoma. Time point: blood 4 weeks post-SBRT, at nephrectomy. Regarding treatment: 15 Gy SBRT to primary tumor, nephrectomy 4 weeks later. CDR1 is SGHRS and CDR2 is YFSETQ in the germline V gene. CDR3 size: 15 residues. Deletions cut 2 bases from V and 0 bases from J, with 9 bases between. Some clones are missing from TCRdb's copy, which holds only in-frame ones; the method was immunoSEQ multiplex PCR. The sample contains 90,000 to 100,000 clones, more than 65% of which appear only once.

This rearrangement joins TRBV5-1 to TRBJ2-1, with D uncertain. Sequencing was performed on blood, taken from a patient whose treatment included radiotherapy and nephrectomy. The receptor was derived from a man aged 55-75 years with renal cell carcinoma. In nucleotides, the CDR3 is TGCGCCAGCAGCTTCTCGACGAGCTCCTACAATGAGCAGTTCTTC. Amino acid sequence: CASSFSTSSYNEQFF.